This T cell receptor (beta chain) was identified in a study of early T cells in non-severe SARS-CoV-2 infection. The library protocol tagged individual cDNA molecules with unique molecular identifiers. TCRdb re-called the 5' RACE reads through MiXCR, storing one row per CDR3 protein. The top ten hold 3.9% of the sample, which has around 70,000 distinct CDR3 sequences, more than 10% seen once. Comment on this clonotype: Its target is not known. This may be a read error: a much more frequent sequence differs by one nucleotide. The conserved closing phenylalanine or tryptophan is absent in this CDR3, likely reflecting a read error.

Study-wide points: Matches to VDJdb favored anti-spike CD8 responses and missed private and CD4 specificities.

This receptor was identified in an adult who was a healthcare worker with PCR-confirmed SARS-CoV-2 infection or an uninfected control (not recorded which). The sequenced sample consisted of whole blood.

The CDR3 coding sequence is TGTGCCACCAGTGATTTTGCAGGGGTGAATGAGCAGTTCTAC. Translation gives CATSDFAGVNEQFY. The V and J genes are TRBV24-1 and TRBJ2-1; a weak D match, TRBD1 (6 bases). The CDR3 covers 14 residues. Germline V gene lookup returns CDR1 KGHDR and CDR2 SFDVKD. V shed 1 base and J shed 7 bases, with 10 bases lying between them.